These 9 T cell receptor beta chains share one sample of origin, sequenced in a study of blood T cell repertoires in COVID-19. TCRdb keeps only in-frame clones here, not all; method: immunoSEQ multiplex PCR. The profile covers a few hundred thousand clones, with under 90% appearing a single time and under 3.5% taken by the ten largest. The sample taken for sequencing was PBMCs or T cells enriched from blood (not recorded which). The source of these receptors is a woman aged 50 to 65 who had been exposed to COVID-19.

This rearrangement joins TRBV27 to TRBJ2-3; 8 nucleotides agree with TRBD2. This CDR3 has 17 residues. V shed 3 bases and J 1 base; nucleotides not matched to a gene: 9. The germline gives CDR1 MNHEY, CDR2 SMNVEV (reference sequence). The DNA for the CDR3 is TGTGCCAGCAGTTTCAAGCGGGGGTCTTCTGGCACAGATACGCAGTATTTT. Its protein product is CASSFKRGSSGTDTQYF.

This clone was counted between two and nine times. The chain carries TRBV3-1 (or the pseudogene TRBV3-2) and TRBJ1-4; TRBD1 matches at 7 bases. The CDR3 totals 14 residues. Trimming at V came to 6 bases and at J to 4 bases, leaving 5 bases not matched to a gene. Germline V gene data show CDR1 as LGHDT and CDR2 as YNNKEL (reference sequence). CDR3 DNA sequence: TGTGCCAGCAGATGGACAGGAATTAATGAAAAACTGTTTTTT. This codes for CASRWTGINEKLFF.

The chain is built from TRBV7-2 and TRBJ2-5; D remains unclear. Trimming took 3 bases from V and 5 from J, leaving 10 bases between them. The CDR3 has 13 amino acids. The germline gives CDR1 SGHTA, CDR2 FQGNSA. CDR3 protein: CASSFLTPETQYF. DNA for the CDR3: TGTGCCAGCAGCTTTCTCACTCCGGAGACCCAGTACTTC.

The chain carries TRBV5-1 and TRBJ2-7, with TRBD2 matching over 7 bases. The CDR3 sequence is 14 residues long. The germline V gene has CDR1 SGHRS and CDR2 YFSETQ. V gave up 1 base and J gave up 2 bases; unmatched junction bases: 3. DNA of the CDR3: TGCGCCAGCAGCTTGAAGCGGGGACCCTACGAGCAGTACTTC. This codes for CASSLKRGPYEQYF.

This chain uses TRBV3-1 (or the pseudogene TRBV3-2) with TRBJ1-2; D remains ambiguous. The CDR3 contains 14 residues. Per the germline V gene, CDR1 is LGHDT and CDR2 is YNNKEL (reference sequence). Trimming left V 0 bases short and J 8 bases short, with 13 bases between. Here the CDR3 DNA reads TGTGCCAGCAGCCAAGATGGAGGTACTAGGGGCTACACCTTC. This codes for CASSQDGGTRGYTF.

J is TRBJ1-2 and V is TRBV28; 8 bases map to TRBD1. After removal of 4 bases from V and 8 bases from J, the junction contained 9 bases not matched to a gene. This CDR3 is built from 14 residues. Germline V CDR1 and CDR2: MDHEN, SYDVKM. DNA of the CDR3: TGTGCCAGCAGTTGGCGGGACAGGCTGGGAGGCTACACCTTC. It translates to CASSWRDRLGGYTF.

The chain is built from TRBV19 and TRBJ1-4; no reliable D call. CDR3 length: 14 amino acids. Between the trimmed V and J ends, which lost 5 bases and 3 bases, there was a span of 10 bases. Germline loops: CDR1 LNHDA, CDR2 SQIVND (reference sequence). CDR3 sequence reads: CASSQWSANEKLFF. DNA of the CDR3: TGTGCCAGTAGTCAGTGGTCAGCTAATGAAAAACTGTTTTTT.

J is TRBJ2-7 and V is TRBV20-1, with unresolved D. V was clipped by 3 bases and J by 6 bases, with 9 bases between them. From germline, CDR1 is DFQATT and CDR2 SNEGSKA (reference sequence). The CDR3 extends over 11 amino acids. The CDR3 is CSASFTGEQYF. CDR3 in DNA: TGCAGTGCTAGTTTTACCGGCGAGCAGTACTTC.

The rearrangement links TRBV19 to TRBJ2-7, with D maybe TRBD1 (6 bases). V was clipped by 7 bases and J by 6 bases, with 19 bases between them. This CDR3 contains 14 residues. Germline loops: CDR1 LNHDA, CDR2 SQIVND (reference sequence). The CDR3 region has the DNA TGTGCCAGTAAGGTGGGGACATCGTATTCCGAGCAGTACTTC. This translates into CASKVGTSYSEQYF.